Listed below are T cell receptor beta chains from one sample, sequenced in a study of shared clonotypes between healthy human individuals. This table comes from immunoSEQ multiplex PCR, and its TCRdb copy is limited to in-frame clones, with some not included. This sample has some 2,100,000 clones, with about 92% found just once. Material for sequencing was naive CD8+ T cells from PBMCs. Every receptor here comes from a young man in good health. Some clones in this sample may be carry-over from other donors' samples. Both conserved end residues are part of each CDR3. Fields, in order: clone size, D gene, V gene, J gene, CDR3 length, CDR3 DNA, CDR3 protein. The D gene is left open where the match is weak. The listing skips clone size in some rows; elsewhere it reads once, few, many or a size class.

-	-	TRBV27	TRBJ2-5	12	TGTGCCAGCAGTTCAGGAGGGCAGACCCAGTACTTC	CASSSGGQTQYF
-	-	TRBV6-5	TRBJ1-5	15	TGTGCCAGCAGCTCCACACTCTATAGCAATCAGCCCCAGCATTTT	CASSSTLYSNQPQHF
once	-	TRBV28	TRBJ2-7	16	TGTGCCAGCAGTACCCACCGGGACTCGAGCTCCTACGAGCAGTACTTC	CASSTHRDSSSYEQYF
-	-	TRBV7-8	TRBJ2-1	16	TGTGCCAGCAGCTCCCTAACTCGGCCGCTAGGGGATGAGCAGTTCTTC	CASSSLTRPLGDEQFF
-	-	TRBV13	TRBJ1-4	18	TGTGCCAGCAGCTTAGGCCCCCGAAGAGGCAGCCGGCAAAAAAAACTGTTTTTT	CASSLGPRRGSRQKKLFF
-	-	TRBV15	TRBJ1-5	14	TGTGCCACCAGCAGGTCGGACGGAAATCAGCCCCAGCATTTT	CATSRSDGNQPQHF
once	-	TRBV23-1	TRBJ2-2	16	TGCGCCAGCAGTTATCGGGACCCCCGGCGCACCGGGGAGCTGTTTTTT	CASSYRDPRRTGELFF
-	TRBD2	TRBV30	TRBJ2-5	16	TGTGCCTGGAGTGAGGGGACTAGCGGGGACGGGGAGACCCAGTACTTC	CAWSEGTSGDGETQYF
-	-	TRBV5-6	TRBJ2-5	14	TGTGCCAGCAGCTTGTGGGCAGGCGGAGAGACCCAGTACTTC	CASSLWAGGETQYF
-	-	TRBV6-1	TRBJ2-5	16	TGTGCCAGCAGTGAAGAATTTTCGGGGTACCAAGAGACCCAGTACTTC	CASSEEFSGYQETQYF
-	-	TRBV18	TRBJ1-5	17	TGTGCCAGCTCGTCCAGTAGTAGGCCAATTATAGAGCAGCCCCAGCATTTT	CASSSSSRPIIEQPQHF
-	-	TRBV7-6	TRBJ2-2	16	TGTGCCAGCAGCTTAGGGGGGAGGCCTCTTAGCGGGGAGCTGTTTTTT	CASSLGGRPLSGELFF
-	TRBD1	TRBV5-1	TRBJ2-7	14	TGCGCCAGCAGCTTTGACAGGGGGGCCTACGAGCAGTACTTC	CASSFDRGAYEQYF
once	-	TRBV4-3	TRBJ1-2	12	TGCGCCAGCAGCCACCTCAGGGGTGGCTACACCTTC	CASSHLRGGYTF
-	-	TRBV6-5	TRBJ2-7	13	TGTGCCAGCAGTTATGGGGGGCCCTACGAGCAGTACTTC	CASSYGGPYEQYF
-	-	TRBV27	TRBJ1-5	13	TGTGCCAGCAGTTTATTAAGTGGGCAGCCCCAGCATTTT	CASSLLSGQPQHF
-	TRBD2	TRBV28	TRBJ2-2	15	TGTGCCAGCAGTTTGGGGACTAGGAGCACCGGGGAGCTGTTTTTT	CASSLGTRSTGELFF
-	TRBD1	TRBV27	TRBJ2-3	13	TGTGCCAGTACAGGGGGTGGCACAGATACGCAGTATTTT	CASTGGGTDTQYF
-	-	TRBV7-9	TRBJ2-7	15	TGTGCCAGCAGACCAACGGGGCAGGGAGGTTACGAGCAGTACTTC	CASRPTGQGGYEQYF
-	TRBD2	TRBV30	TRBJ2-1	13	TGTGCCTGGAGCCTGACTAGCGGGACTGAGCAGTTCTTC	CAWSLTSGTEQFF
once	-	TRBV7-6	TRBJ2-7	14	TGTGCCAGCAGCCACCTCAACAACCCCTACGAGCAGTACTTC	CASSHLNNPYEQYF
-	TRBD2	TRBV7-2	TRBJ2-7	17	TGTGCCAGCAGCCCACCCCCCAGCGGGAGGCGAGCCTACGAGCAGTACTTC	CASSPPPSGRRAYEQYF
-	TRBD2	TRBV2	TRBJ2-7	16	TGTGCCAGCAGGTCCAAAAGGGGGACTAGCGTCTACGAGCAGTACTTC	CASRSKRGTSVYEQYF
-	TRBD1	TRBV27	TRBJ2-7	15	TGTGCCAGCAGTTTATCAACCGGGACAGAGACCGAGCAGTACTTC	CASSLSTGTETEQYF
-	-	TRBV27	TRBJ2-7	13	TGTGCCAGCAGTTTAATTAGGGTTGGCGAGCAGTACTTC	CASSLIRVGEQYF
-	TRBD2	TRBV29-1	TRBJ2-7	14	TGCAGCGCTCAAGCGGGAGGGCCCTTCTACGAGCAGTACTTC	CSAQAGGPFYEQYF